This TCR beta chain came from a study of blood T cells in healthy people across ages (dated by TCRdb to between 2014 and 2016). Some background on the complete study: In model experiments, roughly one uniquely barcoded TCR beta cDNA molecule per two T cells was captured by template switching. To avoid experimental bias, donors of different ages were distributed randomly across sequencing lanes. For two donors (one aged 18 to 29 and one aged 80 or older), the study analyzed two additional independent replicas of 1 million unique cDNA reads from the same blood draw. The donors were split into four age groups: young (average 16 years), middle-aged (39), aged (62) and long-lived (more than 80). To track age-related changes in TCR beta repertoire diversity, the study relied on deep sequencing normalized with unique cDNA molecular identifiers. Study-wide findings and limitations: Because donor CMV infection status was unknown, age-related changes in expanded clonotypes were potentially confounded. Compared with the aged group, the long-lived group had more naive CD4+ T cells, fewer expanded clones and increased TCR diversity, suggesting age selection. Estimates of total diversity based on one million sequenced T cells were considered lower bounds and underestimates. Because profiling used bulk unsorted PBMCs, naive and antigen-experienced compartments could not be compared conclusively. Observed TCR beta diversity per million T cells fell roughly linearly with age, and a significant reduction was already apparent by age around 36. There was a strong correlation between observed TCR beta diversity and the percentage of naive T cells measured by flow cytometry.

The approximately 41 donors, aged roughly 6 to 95 years, were systemically healthy Caucasian individuals from Russia. Each donor gave about 9.7 milliliters of peripheral blood, drawn into EDTA-treated Vacutainer tubes. PBMCs were isolated by Ficoll-Paque density-gradient centrifugation, with at least 7 million obtained per sample. Trizol reagent was used to extract total RNA from the PBMCs, yielding at least 5 micrograms per sample. Naive CD45RAhigh/CD27high T cell percentages were measured by flow cytometry on a PBMC aliquot from every donor. This clonotype was picked up a small number of times. Its cognate antigen has yet to be identified. There are no base qualities to consult, and no much larger clone falls within one base. Receptors were amplified or captured by 5' RACE. The sequencing machine was an Illumina HiSeq 2500. A second PCR of roughly 7 to 12 cycles was performed with a sample-barcoded 5' primer and a J-beta primer mix. Each TCR beta cDNA molecule received a unique molecular identifier from a template-switch 5' adaptor carrying 12 random nucleotides. At least 3 million CDR3-containing paired-end reads were obtained from each sample. All of the RNA was converted into first-strand cDNA using the Mint cDNA synthesis kit, with a TRBC-specific oligonucleotide serving as the primer. After uracil-DNA glycosylase treatment, a first 18-cycle PCR used universal primers M1SS and BC2_uni_R on all cDNA. The study's processing was this. Normalization of each sample was performed by random selection of 1 million high-quality reads, each carrying a distinct molecular identifier. Reads with shared molecular identifiers were discarded instead of being binned into consensus sequences. MiTCR, set to a Q25 quality threshold and the strictest error-elimination algorithm, was used for CDR3 identification, clonotype clustering and error correction. A nonparametric unseen species model with Euler transformation was used to estimate lower-bound total TCR beta diversity. The raw public data were reprocessed by TCRdb itself: fastp quality trimming at Q25, MiXCR clonotype calling, in-frame beta chains only. CDR3 protein sequences are deduplicated, and each keeps its most common genes and DNA. The V and J calls shown here were made by TCRdb, not taken from the authors' results. For this sample there are 700,000 to 850,000 distinct CDR3 sequences; roughly 50% appear just once. Under 50% of the sample is in the top ten clones.

The germline V gene specifies MNHEY as CDR1 and SVGEGT as CDR2. The junction carries 13 bases between V and J, which are trimmed by 7 bases and 3 bases respectively. The CDR3 has 13 amino acids, counting the end cysteine and phenylalanine. Kept here is only the CDR3 DNA, which spans 39 bases and is read in frame from base 1. The clonotype comes from a man older than 75 in good health. The V gene is TRBV6-2 or TRBV6-3 and the J gene is TRBJ2-7, and perhaps TRBD2 as D gene, on 6 matching bases. The sequenced sample was blood. In nucleotide form, the sequence is TGTGCCAGCATCCGGGACTCCAACTACGAGCAGTACTTC. The resulting protein is CASIRDSNYEQYF.